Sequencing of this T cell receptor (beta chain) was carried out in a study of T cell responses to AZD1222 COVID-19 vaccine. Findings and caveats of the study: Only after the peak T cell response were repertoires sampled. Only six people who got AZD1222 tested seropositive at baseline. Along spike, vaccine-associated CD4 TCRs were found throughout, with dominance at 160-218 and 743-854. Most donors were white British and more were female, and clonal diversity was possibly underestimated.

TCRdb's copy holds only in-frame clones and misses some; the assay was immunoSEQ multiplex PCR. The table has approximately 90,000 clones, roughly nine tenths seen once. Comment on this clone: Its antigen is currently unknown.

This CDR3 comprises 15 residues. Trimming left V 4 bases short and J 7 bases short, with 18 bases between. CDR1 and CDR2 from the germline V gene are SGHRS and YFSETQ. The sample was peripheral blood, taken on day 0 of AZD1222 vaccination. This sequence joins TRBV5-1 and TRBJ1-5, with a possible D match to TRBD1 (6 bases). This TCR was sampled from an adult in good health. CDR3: CASSQTGSLGQPQHF. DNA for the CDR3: TGCGCCAGCAGCCAAACAGGGTCCCTGGGGCAGCCCCAGCATTTT. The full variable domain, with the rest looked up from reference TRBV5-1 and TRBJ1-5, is KAGVTQTPRYLIKTRGQQVTLSCSPISGHRSVSWYQQTPGQGLQFLFEYFSETQRNKGNFPGRFSGRQFSNSRSEMNVSTLELGDSALYLCASSQTGSLGQPQHFGDGTRLSIL.